This T cell receptor (beta chain) was identified during a study of identifying expanded T cells in peripheral blood. This clone was counted only a few times. Its specificity is not known. During the collection period, no donor immune events like infections were recorded. The protocol was immunoSEQ multiplex PCR, while the TCRdb copy is restricted to in-frame clones and leaves out a portion. Of approximately 83,000 clones listed, approximately 81% are singletons. General study points: Differentially abundant clones: 0.95 to 1.5 between replicates, 16.4 at 2 to 3 weeks, less than 20 at four. Clone count variance between roughly 2-week samples rose with total template count.

Trimming cost V 1 base and J 4 bases, with 2 bases left between them. The CDR3 runs to 11 residues. From germline, CDR1 is DFQATT and CDR2 SNEGSKA (reference sequence). The genes are TRBV20-1 and TRBJ1-3; D is ambiguous. This receptor was taken from a person aged 18-70 years in good health. The sample was blood. The CDR3 reads CSARVGNTIYF. The CDR3 DNA reads TGCAGTGCTAGAGTCGGAAACACCATATATTTT.